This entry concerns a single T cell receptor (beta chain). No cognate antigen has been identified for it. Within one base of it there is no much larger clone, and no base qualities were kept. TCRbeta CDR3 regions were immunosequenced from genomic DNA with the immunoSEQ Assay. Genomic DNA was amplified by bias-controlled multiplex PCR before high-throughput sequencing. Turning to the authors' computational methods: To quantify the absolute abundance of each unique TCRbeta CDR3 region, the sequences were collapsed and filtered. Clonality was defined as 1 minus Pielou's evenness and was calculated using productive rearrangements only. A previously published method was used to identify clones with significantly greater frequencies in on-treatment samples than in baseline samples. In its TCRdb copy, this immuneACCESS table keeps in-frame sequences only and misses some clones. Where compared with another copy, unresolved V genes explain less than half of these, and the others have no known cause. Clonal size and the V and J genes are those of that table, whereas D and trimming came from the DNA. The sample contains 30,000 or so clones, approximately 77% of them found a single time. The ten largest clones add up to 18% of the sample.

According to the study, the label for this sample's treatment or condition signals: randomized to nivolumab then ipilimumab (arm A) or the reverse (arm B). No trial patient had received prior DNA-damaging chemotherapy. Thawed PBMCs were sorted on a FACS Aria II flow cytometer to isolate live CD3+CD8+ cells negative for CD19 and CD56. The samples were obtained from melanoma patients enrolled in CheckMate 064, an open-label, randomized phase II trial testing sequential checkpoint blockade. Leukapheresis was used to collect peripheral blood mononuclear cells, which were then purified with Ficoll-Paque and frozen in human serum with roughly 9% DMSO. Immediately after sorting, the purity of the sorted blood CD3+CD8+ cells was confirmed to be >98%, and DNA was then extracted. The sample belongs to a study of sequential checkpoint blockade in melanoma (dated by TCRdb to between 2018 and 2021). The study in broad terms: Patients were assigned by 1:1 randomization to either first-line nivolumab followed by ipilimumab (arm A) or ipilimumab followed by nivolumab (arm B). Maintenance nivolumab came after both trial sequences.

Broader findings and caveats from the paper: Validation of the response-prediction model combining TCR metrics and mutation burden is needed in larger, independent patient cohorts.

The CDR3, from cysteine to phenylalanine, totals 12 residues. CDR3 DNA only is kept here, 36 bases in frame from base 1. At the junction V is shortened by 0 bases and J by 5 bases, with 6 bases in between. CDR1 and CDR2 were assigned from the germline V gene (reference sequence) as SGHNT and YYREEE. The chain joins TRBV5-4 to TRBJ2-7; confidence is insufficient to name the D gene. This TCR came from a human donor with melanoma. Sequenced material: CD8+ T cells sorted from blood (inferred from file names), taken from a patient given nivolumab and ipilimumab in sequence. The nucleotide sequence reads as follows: TGTGCCAGCAGCTTGGATATCCACGAGCAGTACTTC. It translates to CASSLDIHEQYF.